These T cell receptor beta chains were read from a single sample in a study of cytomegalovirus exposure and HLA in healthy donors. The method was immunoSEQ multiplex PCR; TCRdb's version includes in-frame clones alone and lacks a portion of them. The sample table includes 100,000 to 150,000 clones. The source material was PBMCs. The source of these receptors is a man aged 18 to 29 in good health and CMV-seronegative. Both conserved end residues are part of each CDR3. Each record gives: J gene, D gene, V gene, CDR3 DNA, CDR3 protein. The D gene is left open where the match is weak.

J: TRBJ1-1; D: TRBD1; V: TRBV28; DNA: TGTGCCAGCAGTTTGAACAGGGGACAGGGGGCTACTGAAGCTTTCTTT; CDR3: CASSLNRGQGATEAFF
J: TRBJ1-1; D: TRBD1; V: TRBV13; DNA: TGTGCCAGCAGCTCCACCGGTCGTGGACAGGGGATGAACACTGAAGCTTTCTTT; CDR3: CASSSTGRGQGMNTEAFF
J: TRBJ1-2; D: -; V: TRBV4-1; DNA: TGCGCCAGCAGCCCCCCGGGAAGGACCGAGGTGCGTGGCTACACCTTC; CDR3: CASSPPGRTEVRGYTF
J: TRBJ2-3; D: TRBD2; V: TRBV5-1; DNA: TGCGCCAGCAGCTTCCGACTAGCGAATACAGATACGCAGTATTTT; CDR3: CASSFRLANTDTQYF
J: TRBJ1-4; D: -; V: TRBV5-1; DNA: TGCGCCAGCAGGGGCAGGGGCTCAACTAATGAAAAACTGTTTTTT; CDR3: CASRGRGSTNEKLFF
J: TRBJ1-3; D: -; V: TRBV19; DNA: TGTGCCAGTAGTATCCGAGCCTCTGGAAACACCATATATTTT; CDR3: CASSIRASGNTIYF
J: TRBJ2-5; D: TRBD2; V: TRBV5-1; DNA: TGCGCCAGCAGCTTGGTAGTTTCGGCTAGCGGGGCCCAAGAGACCCAGTACTTC; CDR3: CASSLVVSASGAQETQYF
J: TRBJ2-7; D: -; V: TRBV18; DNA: TGTGCCAGCTCACCCTATACAGGAGAATACGAGCAGTACTTC; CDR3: CASSPYTGEYEQYF
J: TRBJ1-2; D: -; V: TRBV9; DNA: TGTGCCAGCAGCGCCCAGGGTGACCGTGGCTACACCTTC; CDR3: CASSAQGDRGYTF
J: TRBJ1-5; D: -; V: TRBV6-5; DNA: TGTGCCAGCAGTTACTCGGTCATAGGCAATCAGCCCCAGCATTTT; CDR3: CASSYSVIGNQPQHF
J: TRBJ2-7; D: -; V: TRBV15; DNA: TGTGCCACCAGCAGAGATCAGGGTCGGGAGCAGTACTTC; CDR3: CATSRDQGREQYF
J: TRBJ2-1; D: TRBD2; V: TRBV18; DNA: TGTGCCAGCTCACCAGGACTAGCGGGGAATGAGCAGTTCTTC; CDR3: CASSPGLAGNEQFF
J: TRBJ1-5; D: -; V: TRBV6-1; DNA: TGTGCCAGCAGTGATTGGCACGGCCCAGGGCAGCCCCAGCATTTT; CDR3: CASSDWHGPGQPQHF
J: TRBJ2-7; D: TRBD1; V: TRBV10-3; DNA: TGTGCCATCAGAGCCCTAGGGACAGACGAGCAGTACTTC; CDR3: CAIRALGTDEQYF
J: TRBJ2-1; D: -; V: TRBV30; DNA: TGTGCCTGGATCCGGGGAAGAAACAATGAGCAGTTCTTC; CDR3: CAWIRGRNNEQFF
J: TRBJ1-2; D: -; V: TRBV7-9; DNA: TGTGCCAGCAGCTTAGCACCCAGGGTGGACTATGGCTACACCTTC; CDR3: CASSLAPRVDYGYTF
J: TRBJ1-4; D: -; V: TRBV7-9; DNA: TGTGCCAGCAGCTTAGCGTGGGAGGCAAGTGAAAAACTGTTTTTT; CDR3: CASSLAWEASEKLFF
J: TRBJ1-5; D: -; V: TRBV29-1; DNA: TGCAGCGTGGGGACTAGTAGCAATCAGCCCCAGCATTTT; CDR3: CSVGTSSNQPQHF
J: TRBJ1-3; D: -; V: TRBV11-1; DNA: TGTGCCAGCTCAGGAAACTCTGGAAACACCATATATTTT; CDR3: CASSGNSGNTIYF
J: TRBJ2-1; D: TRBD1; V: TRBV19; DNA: TGTGCCAGTCATGACTCAATCAGGGGGCATGAGCAGTTCTTC; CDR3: CASHDSIRGHEQFF
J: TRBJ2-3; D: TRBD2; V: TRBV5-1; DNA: TGCGCCAGCAGCTCCGGGGGTAGCGGGGGGGGCGGCACAGATACGCAGTATTTT; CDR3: CASSSGGSGGGGTDTQYF
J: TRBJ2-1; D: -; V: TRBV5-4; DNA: TGTGCCAGCAGCTTGGAATCAGAGCAGTTCTTC; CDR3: CASSLESEQFF
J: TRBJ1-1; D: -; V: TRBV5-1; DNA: TGCGCCAGCAGCATTGGGCAGGGTATGGGCACTGAAGCTTTCTTT; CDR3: CASSIGQGMGTEAFF
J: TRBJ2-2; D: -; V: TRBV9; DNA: TGTGCCAGCAGCGTAGATGTGGGTTCGGGCACCGGGGAGCTGTTTTTT; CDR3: CASSVDVGSGTGELFF
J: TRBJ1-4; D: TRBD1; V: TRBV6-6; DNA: TGTGCCAGCAGGCACGGGACAGATGAAAAACTGTTTTTT; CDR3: CASRHGTDEKLFF
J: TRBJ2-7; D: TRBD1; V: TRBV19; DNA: TGTGCCAGTAGTTTCGGACAGGGCATAGAGGTCGAGCAGTACTTC; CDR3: CASSFGQGIEVEQYF
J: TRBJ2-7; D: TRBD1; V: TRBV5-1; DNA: TGCGCCAGCAGCTGGACAGGGGCCTACGAGCAGTACTTC; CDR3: CASSWTGAYEQYF
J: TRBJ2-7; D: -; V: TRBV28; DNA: TGTGCCAGCAGTAGCGGGTTCTCCTACGAGCAGTACTTC; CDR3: CASSSGFSYEQYF